This T cell receptor (beta chain) was retrieved from a study of T-cell reconstitution after alpha-beta-depleted transplantation in children. J gave up 0 bases and V 0 bases, and 4 bases lay outside the gene matches. This CDR3 region has 18 residues. The V gene's germline CDR1 is LGHNA and CDR2 YSLEER. Preparing the TCRbeta library involved the use of unique molecular identifiers. TCRdb analysed the PCR reads with MiXCR anew, one entry per CDR3 protein. The sample carries some 240,000 distinct CDR3 sequences, about 11% recorded once. The starting material was PBMCs from the stem cell graft donor, obtained from the stem cell graft. The clonotype comes from a human donor who donated a stem cell graft to a child with acute lymphoblastic leukemia. V is TRBV4-3 and J is TRBJ2-6; 8 bases align to TRBD2. Here the CDR3 reads CASSQESGRTSGANVLTF. The CDR3 DNA sequence: TGCGCCAGCAGCCAAGAGAGCGGGAGAACCTCTGGGGCCAACGTCCTGACTTTC.